This T cell receptor beta chain was recorded in a study of T-cell reconstitution after alpha-beta-depleted transplantation in children. Study-level results: Among T cells one year after transplant, newly produced cells accounted for most counts and diversity.

V dropped 6 bases and J dropped 9; count of bases not matched to a gene: 8. The CDR3 length is 15 residues. The authors prepared the TCRbeta library with unique molecular identifiers. A single record per CDR3 protein comes from TCRdb applying MiXCR to the PCR reads. The sample lists 700,000 to 950,000 distinct CDR3 sequences, about 16% occurring once. Comment on this clonotype: Its target is unknown.

This chain connects TRBV12-3 or TRBV12-4 to TRBJ2-1, with 13 bases identical to TRBD2. The sample in question was PBMCs, mostly from graft donor cells, obtained 360 days after TCRalphabeta/CD19-depleted stem cell transplant. This TCR was recovered from a male patient younger than 18 who had a stem cell transplant for acute lymphoblastic leukemia, so the T cells may come from the graft donor. CDR3 protein: CASSRTSGSQAEQFF. Here the CDR3 DNA reads TGTGCCAGCAGCCGGACTAGCGGGAGTCAGGCTGAGCAGTTCTTC.